This TCR beta chain was sequenced for a study of T cell clonality in common variable immunodeficiency. Only in-frame clones appear in the TCRdb table, and some are missing; sequencing was by immunoSEQ multiplex PCR. The sample holds tens of thousands of clones, and no clone turns up only once. The germline V gene encodes CDR1 SEHNR and CDR2 FQNEAQ (reference sequence). V was pared by 1 base and J by 6 bases, with 10 bases between. The CDR3 contains 13 residues. This clone was counted many times. The read ends 3 residues early relative to the CDR3; the germline J gene fills the gap. The sequence was obtained from a person between 18 and 69 years old in good health. The chain recombines TRBV7-9 with TRBJ2-7; possible D gene TRBD2, 5 bases. Sequenced material: peripheral blood mononuclear cells. The CDR3 loop is CASSLELVREQYF. Incomplete CDR3 DNA: TGTGCCAGCAGCTTAGAACTAGTTCGCGAG.